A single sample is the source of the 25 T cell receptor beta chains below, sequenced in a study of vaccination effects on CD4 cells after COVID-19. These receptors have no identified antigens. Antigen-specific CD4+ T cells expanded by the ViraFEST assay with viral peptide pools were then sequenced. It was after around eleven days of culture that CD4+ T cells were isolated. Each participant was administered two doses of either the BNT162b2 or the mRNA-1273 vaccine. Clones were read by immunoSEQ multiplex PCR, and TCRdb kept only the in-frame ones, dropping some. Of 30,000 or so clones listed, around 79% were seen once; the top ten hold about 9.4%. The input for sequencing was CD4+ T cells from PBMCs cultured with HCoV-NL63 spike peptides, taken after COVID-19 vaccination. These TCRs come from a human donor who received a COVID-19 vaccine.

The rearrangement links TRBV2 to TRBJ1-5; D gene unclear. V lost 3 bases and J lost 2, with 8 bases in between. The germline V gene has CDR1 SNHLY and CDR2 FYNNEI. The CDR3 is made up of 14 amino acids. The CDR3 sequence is CASSERRGNQPQHF. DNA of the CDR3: TGTGCCAGCAGTGAGCGTCGAGGCAATCAGCCCCAGCATTTT.

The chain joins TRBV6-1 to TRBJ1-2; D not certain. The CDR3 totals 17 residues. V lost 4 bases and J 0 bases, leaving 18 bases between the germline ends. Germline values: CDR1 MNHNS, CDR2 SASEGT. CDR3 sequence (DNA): TGTGCCAGCAGTGGCCCGGGATCTGGGAAAGCTAACTATGGCTACACCTTC. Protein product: CASSGPGSGKANYGYTF.

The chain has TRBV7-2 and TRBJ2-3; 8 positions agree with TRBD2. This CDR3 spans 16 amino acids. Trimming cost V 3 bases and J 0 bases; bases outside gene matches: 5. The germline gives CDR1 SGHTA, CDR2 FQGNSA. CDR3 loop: CASSFSSSGSTDTQYF. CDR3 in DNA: TGTGCCAGCAGCTTTTCGTCTAGCGGGAGCACAGATACGCAGTATTTT.

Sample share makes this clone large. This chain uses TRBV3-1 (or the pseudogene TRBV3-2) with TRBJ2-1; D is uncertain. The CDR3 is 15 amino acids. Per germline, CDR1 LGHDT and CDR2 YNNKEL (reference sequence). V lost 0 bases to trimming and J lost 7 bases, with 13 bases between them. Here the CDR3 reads CASSQDGRIMNEQFF. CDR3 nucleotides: TGTGCCAGCAGCCAAGATGGACGAATTATGAATGAGCAGTTCTTC.

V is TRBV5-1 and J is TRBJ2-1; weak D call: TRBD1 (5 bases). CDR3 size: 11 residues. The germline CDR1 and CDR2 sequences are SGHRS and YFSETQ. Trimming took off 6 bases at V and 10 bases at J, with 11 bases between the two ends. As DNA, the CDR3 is TGCGCCAGCAAAGACAGATACGAGCAGTTCTTC. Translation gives CASKDRYEQFF.

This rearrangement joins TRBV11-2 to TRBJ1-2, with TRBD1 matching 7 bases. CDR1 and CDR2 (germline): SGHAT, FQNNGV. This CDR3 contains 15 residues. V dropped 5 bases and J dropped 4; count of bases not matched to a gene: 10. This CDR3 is CASSRIRGGGYGYTF. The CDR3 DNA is TGTGCCAGCAGCCGTATCAGGGGGGGCGGCTATGGCTACACCTTC.

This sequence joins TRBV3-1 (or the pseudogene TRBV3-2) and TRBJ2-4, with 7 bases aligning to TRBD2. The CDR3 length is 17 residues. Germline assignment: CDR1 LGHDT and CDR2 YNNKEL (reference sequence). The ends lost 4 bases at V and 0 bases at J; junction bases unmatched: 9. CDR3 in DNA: TGTGCCAGCAGCCCAGGTGGGGGGGAACTAGCCAAAAACATTCAGTACTTC. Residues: CASSPGGGELAKNIQYF.

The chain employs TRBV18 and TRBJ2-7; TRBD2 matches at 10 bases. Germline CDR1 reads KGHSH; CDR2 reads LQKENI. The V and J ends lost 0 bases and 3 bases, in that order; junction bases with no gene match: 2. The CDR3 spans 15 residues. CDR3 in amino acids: CASSPPGLASYEQYF. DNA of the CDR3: TGTGCCAGCTCACCACCGGGACTAGCGAGCTACGAGCAGTACTTC. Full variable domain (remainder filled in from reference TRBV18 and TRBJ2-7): NAGVMQNPRHLVRRRGQEARLRCSPMKGHSHVYWYRQLPEEGLKFMVYLQKENIIDESGMPKERFSAEFPKEGPSILRIQQVVRGDSAAYFCASSPPGLASYEQYFGPGTRLTVT.

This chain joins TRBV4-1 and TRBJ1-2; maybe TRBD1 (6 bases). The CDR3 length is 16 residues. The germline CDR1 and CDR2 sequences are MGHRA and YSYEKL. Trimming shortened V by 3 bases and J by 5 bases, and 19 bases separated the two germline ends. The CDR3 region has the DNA TGCGCCAGCAGCCAGCAACAGGGTTCGGTAGGGTATGGCTACACCTTC. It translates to CASSQQQGSVGYGYTF.

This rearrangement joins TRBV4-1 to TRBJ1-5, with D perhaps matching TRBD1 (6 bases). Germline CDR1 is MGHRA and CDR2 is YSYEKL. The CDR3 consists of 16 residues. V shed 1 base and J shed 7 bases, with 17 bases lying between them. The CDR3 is CASSQGLVGGLQPQHF. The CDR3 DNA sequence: TGCGCCAGCAGCCAAGGCCTGGTGGGGGGCCTGCAGCCCCAGCATTTT.

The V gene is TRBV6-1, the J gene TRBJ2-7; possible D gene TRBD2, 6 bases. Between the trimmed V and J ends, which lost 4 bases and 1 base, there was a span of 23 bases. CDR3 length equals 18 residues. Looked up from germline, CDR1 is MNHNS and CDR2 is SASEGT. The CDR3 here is CASSAQRNKGTRSYEQYF. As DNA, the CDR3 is TGTGCCAGCAGTGCCCAACGCAACAAAGGGACTCGGTCCTACGAGCAGTACTTC.

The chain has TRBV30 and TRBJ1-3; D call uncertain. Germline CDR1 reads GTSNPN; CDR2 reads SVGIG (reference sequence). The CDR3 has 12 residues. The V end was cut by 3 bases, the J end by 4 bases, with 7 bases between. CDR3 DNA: TGTGCCTGGAGGGCTTCGGGAAACACCATATATTTT. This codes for CAWRASGNTIYF.

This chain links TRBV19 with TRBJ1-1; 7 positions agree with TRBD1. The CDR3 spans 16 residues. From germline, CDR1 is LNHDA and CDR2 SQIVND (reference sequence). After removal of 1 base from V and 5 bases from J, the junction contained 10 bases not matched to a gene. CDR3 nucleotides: TGTGCCAGTAGTATAGCAAGACAGGGAAGAAAGACTGAAGCTTTCTTT. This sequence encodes CASSIARQGRKTEAFF.

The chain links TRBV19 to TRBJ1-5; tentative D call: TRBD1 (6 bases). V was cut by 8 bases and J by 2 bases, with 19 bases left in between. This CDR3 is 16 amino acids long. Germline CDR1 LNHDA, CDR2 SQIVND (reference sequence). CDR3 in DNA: TGTGCCAGTCAAATTTCAGCGGAGGGGGGCAATCAGCCCCAGCATTTT. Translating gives CASQISAEGGNQPQHF.

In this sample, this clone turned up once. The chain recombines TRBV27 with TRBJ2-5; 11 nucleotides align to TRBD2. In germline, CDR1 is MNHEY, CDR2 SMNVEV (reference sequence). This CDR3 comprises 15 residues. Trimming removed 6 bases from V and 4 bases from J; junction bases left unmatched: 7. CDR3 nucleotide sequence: TGTGCCAGCAGGGAGCTAGCGGGAGGCCGAGAGACCCAGTACTTC. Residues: CASRELAGGRETQYF.

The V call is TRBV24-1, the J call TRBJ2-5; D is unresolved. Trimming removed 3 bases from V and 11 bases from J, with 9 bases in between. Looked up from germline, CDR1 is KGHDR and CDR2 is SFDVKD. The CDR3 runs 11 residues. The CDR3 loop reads CATSDLEIQYF. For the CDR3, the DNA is TGTGCCACCAGTGATCTCGAAATTCAGTACTTC.

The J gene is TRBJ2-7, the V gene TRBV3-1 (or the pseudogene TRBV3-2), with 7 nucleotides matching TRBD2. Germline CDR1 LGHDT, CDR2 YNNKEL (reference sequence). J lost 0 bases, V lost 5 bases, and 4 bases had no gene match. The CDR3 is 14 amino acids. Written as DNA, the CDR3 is TGTGCCAGCAGCTTACTAGCGAACTCCTACGAGCAGTACTTC. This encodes CASSLLANSYEQYF.

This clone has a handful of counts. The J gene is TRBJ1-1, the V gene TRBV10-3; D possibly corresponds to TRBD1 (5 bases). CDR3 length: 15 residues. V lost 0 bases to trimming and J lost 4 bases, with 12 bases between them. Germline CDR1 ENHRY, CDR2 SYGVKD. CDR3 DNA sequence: TGTGCCATCAGTGAGTCCGGGACGGTTGGCACTGAAGCTTTCTTT. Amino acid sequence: CAISESGTVGTEAFF.

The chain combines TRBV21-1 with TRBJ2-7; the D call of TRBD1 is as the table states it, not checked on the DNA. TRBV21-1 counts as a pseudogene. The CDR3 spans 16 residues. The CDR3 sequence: CASSARKQGAGYEQYF. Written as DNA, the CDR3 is TGTGCCAGCAGCGCGCGAAAACAGGGGGCAGGCTACGAGCAGTACTTC.

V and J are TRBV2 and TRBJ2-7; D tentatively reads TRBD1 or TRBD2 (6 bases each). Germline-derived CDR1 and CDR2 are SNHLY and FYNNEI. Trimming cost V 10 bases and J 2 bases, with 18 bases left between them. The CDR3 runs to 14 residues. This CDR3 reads CATREDSSAYEQYF. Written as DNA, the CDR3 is TGTGCCACAAGGGAGGACAGCTCTGCCTACGAGCAGTACTTC.

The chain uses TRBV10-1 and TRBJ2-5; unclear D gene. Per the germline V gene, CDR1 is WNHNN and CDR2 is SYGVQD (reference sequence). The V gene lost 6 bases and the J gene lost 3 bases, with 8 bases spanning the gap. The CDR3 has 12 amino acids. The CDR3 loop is CASSASKETQYF. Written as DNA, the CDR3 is TGCGCCAGCAGCGCCTCCAAAGAGACCCAGTACTTC.

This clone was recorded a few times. The CDR3 sequence: CASRPRRAGELFF. In DNA form, the CDR3 reads TGTGCCAGCAGGCCTCGCAGGGCCGGGGAGCTGTTTTTT. This sequence joins TRBV6-5 and TRBJ2-2, with TRBD1 as a possible D gene (5 bases). This CDR3 has 13 amino acids. CDR1 and CDR2 (germline): MNHEY, SVGAGI. With 6 bases removed from V and 6 bases from J, the gap between germline ends came to 11 bases.

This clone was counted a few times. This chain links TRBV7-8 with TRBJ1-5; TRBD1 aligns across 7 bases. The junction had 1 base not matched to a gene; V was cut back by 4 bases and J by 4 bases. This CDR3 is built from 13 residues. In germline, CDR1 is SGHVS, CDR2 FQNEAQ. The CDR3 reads CASSSQGNQPQHF. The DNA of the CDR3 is TGTGCCAGCAGCTCACAGGGGAATCAGCCCCAGCATTTT. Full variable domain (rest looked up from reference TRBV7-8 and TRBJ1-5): GAGVSQSPRYKVAKRGQDVALRCDPISGHVSLFWYQQALGQGPEFLTYFQNEAQLDKSGLPSDRFFAERPEGSVSTLKIQRTQQEDSAVYLCASSSQGNQPQHFGDGTRLSIL.

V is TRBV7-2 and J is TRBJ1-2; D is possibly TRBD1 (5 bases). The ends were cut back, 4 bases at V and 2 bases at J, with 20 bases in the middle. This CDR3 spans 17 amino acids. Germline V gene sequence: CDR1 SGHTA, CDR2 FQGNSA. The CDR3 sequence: CASSSYRRQRMNYGYTF. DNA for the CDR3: TGTGCCAGCAGCTCGTACCGAAGACAGAGAATGAACTATGGCTACACCTTC.

CDR3 residues: CASNLEREVAETQYF. The CDR3 DNA reads as TGTGCCAGCAATTTAGAGCGGGAGGTAGCAGAGACCCAGTACTTC. V is TRBV2 and J is TRBJ2-5; 9 nucleotides line up with TRBD2. The trim removed 7 bases at V and 4 bases at J, leaving 10 bases unmatched. Germline V lookup: CDR1 SNHLY, CDR2 FYNNEI. CDR3 length: 15 residues.